The present T cell receptor (beta chain) was sequenced within a study of blood T cell repertoires in COVID-19. The overall study: There were acute and convalescent COVID-19 samples, and they came from the United States, Italy and Spain. Nucleic acid was either cDNA or gDNA, and it came from T cells, B-cell-depleted T cells, or PBMCs.

Original processing methods: Estimates of nucleated cell counts were drawn from the amplification of reference gene primers. Profiling relied on immunoSEQ multiplex PCR, and the TCRdb table lists in-frame clones only, not all of them. The V and J calls and clone size were taken over from that table, and D and trimming were inferred from the DNA. Of some 45,000 clones in the sample, roughly 90% were seen once. Germline CDR1 is MNHNY and CDR2 is SVGAGI (reference sequence). The CDR3 contains 15 residues. V was pared by 5 bases and J by 0 bases, with 4 bases of the junction left unmatched. This clone was detected a few times.

J is TRBJ2-7 and V is TRBV6-6; 10 bases align to TRBD1. The sample was peripheral blood. The sequence derives from a man in his sixties with active COVID-19. CDR3 nucleotide sequence: TGTGCCAGCAGTACCGGACAGGGGGGCTCCTACGAGCAGTACTTC. Translation: CASSTGQGGSYEQYF.